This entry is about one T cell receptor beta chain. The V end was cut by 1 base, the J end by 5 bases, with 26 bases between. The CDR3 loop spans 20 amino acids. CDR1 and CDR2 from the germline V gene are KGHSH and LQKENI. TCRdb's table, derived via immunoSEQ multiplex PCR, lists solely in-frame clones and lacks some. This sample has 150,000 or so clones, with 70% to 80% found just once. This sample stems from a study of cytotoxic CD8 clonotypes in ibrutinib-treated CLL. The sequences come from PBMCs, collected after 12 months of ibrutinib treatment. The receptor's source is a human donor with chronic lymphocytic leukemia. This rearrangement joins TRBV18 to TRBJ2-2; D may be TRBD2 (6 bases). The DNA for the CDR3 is TGTGCCAGCTCACCACGACTACGGTTCATCGAGGGAGGTCGGACCGGGGAGCTGTTTTTT. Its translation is CASSPRLRFIEGGRTGELFF. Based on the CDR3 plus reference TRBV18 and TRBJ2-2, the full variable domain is NAGVMQNPRHLVRRRGQEARLRCSPMKGHSHVYWYRQLPEEGLKFMVYLQKENIIDESGMPKERFSAEFPKEGPSILRIQQVVRGDSAAYFCASSPRLRFIEGGRTGELFFGEGSRLTVL.